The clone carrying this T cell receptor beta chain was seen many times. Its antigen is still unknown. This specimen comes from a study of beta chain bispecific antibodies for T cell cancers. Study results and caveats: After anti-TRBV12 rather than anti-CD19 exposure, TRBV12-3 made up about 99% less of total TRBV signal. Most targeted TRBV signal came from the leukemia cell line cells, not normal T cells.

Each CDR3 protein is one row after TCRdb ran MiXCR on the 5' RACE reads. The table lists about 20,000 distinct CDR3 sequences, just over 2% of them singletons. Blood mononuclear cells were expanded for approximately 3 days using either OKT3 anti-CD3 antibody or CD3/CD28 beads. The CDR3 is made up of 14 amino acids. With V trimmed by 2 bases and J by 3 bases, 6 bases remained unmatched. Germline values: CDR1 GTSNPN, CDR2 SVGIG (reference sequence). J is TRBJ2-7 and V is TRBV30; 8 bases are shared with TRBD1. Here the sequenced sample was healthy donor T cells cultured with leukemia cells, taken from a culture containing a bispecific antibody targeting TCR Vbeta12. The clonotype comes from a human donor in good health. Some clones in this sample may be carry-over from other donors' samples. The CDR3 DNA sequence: TGTGCCTGGAGTACAGGACAGGGATACTACGAGCAGTACTTC. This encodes CAWSTGQGYYEQYF.